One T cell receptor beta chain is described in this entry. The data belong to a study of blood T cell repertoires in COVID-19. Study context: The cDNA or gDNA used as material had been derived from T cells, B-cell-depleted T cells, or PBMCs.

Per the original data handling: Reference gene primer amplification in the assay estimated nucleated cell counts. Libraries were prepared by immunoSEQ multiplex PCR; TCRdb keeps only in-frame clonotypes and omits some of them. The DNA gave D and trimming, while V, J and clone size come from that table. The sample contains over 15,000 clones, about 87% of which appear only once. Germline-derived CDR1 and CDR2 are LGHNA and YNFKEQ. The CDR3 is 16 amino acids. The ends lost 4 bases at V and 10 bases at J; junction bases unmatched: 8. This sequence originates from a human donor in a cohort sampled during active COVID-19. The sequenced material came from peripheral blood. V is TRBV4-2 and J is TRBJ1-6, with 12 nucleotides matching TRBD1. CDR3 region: CASSPDWDRGLSPLHF. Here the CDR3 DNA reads TGTGCCAGCAGCCCTGACTGGGACAGGGGGCTGTCACCCCTCCACTTT.